The sequence of this T cell receptor beta chain was determined in a study of blood T cell repertoires in COVID-19. The overall study: PBMCs, B-cell-depleted T cells, or T cells were the source of the cDNA or gDNA that made up the material.

Germline V gene data show CDR1 as LGHNA and CDR2 as YSLEER. This CDR3 has 11 amino acids. V was trimmed by 6 bases and J by 4 bases, leaving 6 bases between them. Some clones are missing from TCRdb's copy, which holds only in-frame ones; the method was immunoSEQ multiplex PCR. The table lists more than 95,000 clones, 84% of them singletons. The chain employs TRBV4-3 and TRBJ2-5; a possible D gene is TRBD2 (6 bases). Sequenced input: peripheral blood. The source is a man aged 55 to 69 with acute or convalescent COVID-19. The CDR3 is CASRGGETQYF. Written as DNA, the CDR3 is TGCGCCAGCAGGGGGGGAGAGACCCAGTACTTC.